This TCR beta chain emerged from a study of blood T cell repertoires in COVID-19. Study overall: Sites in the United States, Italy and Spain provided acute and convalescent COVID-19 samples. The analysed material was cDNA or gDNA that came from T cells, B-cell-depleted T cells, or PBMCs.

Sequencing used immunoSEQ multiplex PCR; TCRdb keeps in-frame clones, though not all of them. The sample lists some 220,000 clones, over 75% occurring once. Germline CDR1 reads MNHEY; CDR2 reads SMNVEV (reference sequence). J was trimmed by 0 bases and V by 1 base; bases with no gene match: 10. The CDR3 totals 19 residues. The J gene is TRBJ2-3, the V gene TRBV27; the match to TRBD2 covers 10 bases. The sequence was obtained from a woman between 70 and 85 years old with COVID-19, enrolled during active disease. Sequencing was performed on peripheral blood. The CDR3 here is CASSLLGLAGVLSTDTQYF. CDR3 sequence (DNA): TGTGCCAGCAGTTTATTGGGGCTAGCGGGAGTACTTAGCACAGATACGCAGTATTTT.